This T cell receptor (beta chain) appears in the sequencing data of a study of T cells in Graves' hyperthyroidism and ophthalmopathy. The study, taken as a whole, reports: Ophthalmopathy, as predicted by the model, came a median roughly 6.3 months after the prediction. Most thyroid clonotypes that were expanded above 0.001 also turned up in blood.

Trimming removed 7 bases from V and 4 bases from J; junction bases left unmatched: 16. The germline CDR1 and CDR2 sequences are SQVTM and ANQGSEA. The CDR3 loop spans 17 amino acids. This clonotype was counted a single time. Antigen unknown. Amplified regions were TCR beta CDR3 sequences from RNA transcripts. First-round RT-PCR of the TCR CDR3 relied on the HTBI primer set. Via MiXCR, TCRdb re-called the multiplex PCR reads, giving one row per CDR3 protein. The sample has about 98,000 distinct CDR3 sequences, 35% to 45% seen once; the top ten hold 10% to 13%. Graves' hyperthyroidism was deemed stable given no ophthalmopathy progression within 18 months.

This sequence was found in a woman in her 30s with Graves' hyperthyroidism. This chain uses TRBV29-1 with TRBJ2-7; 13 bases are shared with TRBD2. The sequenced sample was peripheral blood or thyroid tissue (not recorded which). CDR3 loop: CSAWSPGTSGNRYEQYF. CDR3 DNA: TGCAGCGCCTGGTCTCCCGGGACTAGCGGGAATAGGTACGAGCAGTACTTC.